One and the same sample provided the 30 T cell receptor beta chains below, sequenced in a study of CD8+ T cells in alopecia areata. Sequencing templates came from extracted RNA that was reverse transcribed into cDNA. Only in-frame clones appear in the TCRdb table, and some are missing; sequencing was by immunoSEQ multiplex PCR. The sample consists of tens of thousands of clones, about 96% of them appearing once. The specimen comprised CD8+ T cells sorted from blood, sampled at week 0. The receptors shown here come from a human donor with alopecia areata.

The genes are TRBV7-3 and TRBJ1-6, with 7 bases identical to TRBD1. The CDR3 is made up of 13 amino acids. J lost 10 bases, V lost 4 bases, and 4 bases had no gene match. Per the germline V gene, CDR1 is SGHTA and CDR2 is FQGTGA. This chain's CDR3 is CASSWGGGSPLHF. The CDR3 bases are TGTGCCAGCAGCTGGGGAGGGGGCTCACCCCTCCACTTT.

This sequence joins TRBV7-9 and TRBJ2-7; 10 nucleotides align to TRBD1. This CDR3 has 18 residues. V shed 5 bases and J 0 bases; nucleotides not matched to a gene: 13. Germline V gene sequence: CDR1 SEHNR, CDR2 FQNEAQ (reference sequence). The CDR3 coding sequence is TGTGCCAGCAGCCTTGTCCCGGGACAGGGGATAATCTCCTACGAGCAGTACTTC. This codes for CASSLVPGQGIISYEQYF.

V usage is TRBV29-1 and J usage is TRBJ2-7; D possibly uses TRBD1 or TRBD2 (5 bases each). Deletions cut 7 bases from V and 5 bases from J, with 18 bases between. This CDR3 region has 13 residues. Germline V gene data show CDR1 as SQVTM and CDR2 as ANQGSEA. This CDR3 reads CSASMAGDDEQYF. The CDR3 nucleotides are TGCAGCGCTTCAATGGCCGGGGACGACGAGCAGTACTTC.

This chain links TRBV15 with TRBJ2-5; 16 bases match TRBD2. The J segment lost 5 bases and the V segment lost 4 bases, leaving 16 bases of the junction unmatched. CDR3 size: 20 residues. Germline V gene sequence: CDR1 LNHNV, CDR2 YYDKDF (reference sequence). The CDR3 DNA reads TGTGCCACCAGCACTTCACCGGGACTAGCGGGGGGGAGCCGTAGGGAGACCCAGTACTTC. Translated: CATSTSPGLAGGSRRETQYF.

This chain uses TRBV4-3 with TRBJ1-4, with 10 bases aligning to TRBD1. The V and J ends lost 0 bases and 2 bases, in that order; junction bases with no gene match: 3. The CDR3 spans 17 residues. In germline, CDR1 is LGHNA, CDR2 YSLEER. CDR3 bases: TGCGCCAGCAGCCAAGAAGGGACAGGGGCGACTAATGAAAAACTGTTTTTT. This sequence encodes CASSQEGTGATNEKLFF.

DNA for the CDR3: TGTGCCAGTAGTGTACGCGGGGGGAGCTCCTACAATGAGCAGTTCTTC. It codes for CASSVRGGSSYNEQFF. The chain is built from TRBV19 and TRBJ2-1; 8 bases align to TRBD2. This CDR3 is built from 16 residues. Germline CDR1 and CDR2: LNHDA and SQIVND (reference sequence). Unmatched junction bases numbered 6, after V lost 5 bases and J lost 0 bases. Full variable domain (remainder filled in from reference TRBV19 and TRBJ2-1): DGGITQSPKYLFRKEGQNVTLSCEQNLNHDAMYWYRQDPGQGLRLIYYSQIVNDFQKGDIAEGYSVSREKKESFPLTVTSAQKNPTAFYLCASSVRGGSSYNEQFFGPGTRLTVL.

The chain joins TRBV19 to TRBJ1-1; weak D call: TRBD1 (6 bases). Per germline, CDR1 LNHDA and CDR2 SQIVND (reference sequence). Trimming shortened V by 5 bases and J by 0 bases, and 10 bases separated the two germline ends. This CDR3 comprises 14 residues. The CDR3 nucleotides are TGTGCCAGTAGTCAGGGGAGGATGAACACTGAAGCTTTCTTT. This gives the protein CASSQGRMNTEAFF. Looking up the rest from reference TRBV19 and TRBJ1-1 gives the full variable domain: DGGITQSPKYLFRKEGQNVTLSCEQNLNHDAMYWYRQDPGQGLRLIYYSQIVNDFQKGDIAEGYSVSREKKESFPLTVTSAQKNPTAFYLCASSQGRMNTEAFFGQGTRLTVV.

The rearrangement links TRBV23-1 to TRBJ2-7; no reliable D call. TRBV23-1 is labeled an ORF, and its function is uncertain. Trimming took off 4 bases at V and 0 bases at J, with 7 bases between the two ends. This CDR3 comprises 13 residues. The chain's CDR3 is CASSLQSSYEQYF. As DNA, the CDR3 is TGCGCCAGCAGTCTGCAGTCCTCCTACGAGCAGTACTTC.

The J gene is TRBJ2-1, the V gene TRBV4-2; 7 nucleotides match TRBD2. The CDR3 contains 12 residues. The junction had 3 bases not matched to a gene; V was cut back by 4 bases and J by 9 bases. The germline gives CDR1 LGHNA, CDR2 YNFKEQ. CDR3 region: CASSRTGGEQFF. Written as DNA, the CDR3 is TGTGCCAGCAGCCGGACGGGGGGTGAGCAGTTCTTC.

The chain employs TRBV28 and TRBJ2-7, with TRBD1 identical over 11 bases. Germline CDR1 reads MDHEN; CDR2 reads SYDVKM. The CDR3 is made up of 15 amino acids. The V segment lost 6 bases and the J segment 3 bases; nucleotides outside the gene matches: 7. In nucleotides, the CDR3 is TGTGCCAGCAGCCAGGACAGGGGGCAGATCTACGAGCAGTACTTC. Translated, it gives CASSQDRGQIYEQYF.

The chain has TRBV29-1 and TRBJ2-7; 9 bases map to TRBD1. The CDR3 runs 15 residues. From germline, CDR1 is SQVTM and CDR2 ANQGSEA. V was pared by 1 base and J by 3 bases, with 7 bases of the junction left unmatched. The CDR3 nucleotides read TGCAGCGTTGAAGCGACCGGACAGGGGCTCTACGAGCAGTACTTC. The encoded protein is CSVEATGQGLYEQYF.

The chain combines TRBV28 with TRBJ2-3; 7 bases agree with TRBD2. The CDR3 length is 16 residues. CDR1 is MDHEN, CDR2 SYDVKM, per germline. Trimming at V came to 3 bases and at J to 3 bases, leaving 9 bases not matched to a gene. This chain's CDR3 is CASSFVLGGGTDTQYF. The CDR3 DNA reads TGTGCCAGCAGTTTCGTCTTGGGGGGAGGGACAGATACGCAGTATTTT.

This sequence joins TRBV2 and TRBJ2-7; a possible D gene is TRBD2 (6 bases). The germline gives CDR1 SNHLY, CDR2 FYNNEI. Trimming left V 6 bases short and J 6 bases short, with 15 bases between. The CDR3 spans 13 residues. CDR3: CASREGPGAEQYF. The CDR3 nucleotides are TGTGCCAGCAGGGAGGGGCCGGGAGCCGAGCAGTACTTC.

The rearrangement uses TRBV7-9 and TRBJ2-7; D is perhaps TRBD2 (6 bases). Germline V gene sequence: CDR1 SEHNR, CDR2 FQNEAQ (reference sequence). This CDR3 spans 13 amino acids. V lost 1 base to trimming and J lost 3 bases, with 7 bases between them. The CDR3: CASSLGDFYEQYF. The CDR3 nucleotides read TGTGCCAGCAGCTTAGGGGACTTCTACGAGCAGTACTTC.

In regard to this clone: Other nucleotide sequences from this sample produce the same CDR3. The chain uses TRBV4-3 and TRBJ2-2; a weak D match, TRBD2 (6 bases). This CDR3 region has 14 residues. V dropped 0 bases and J dropped 5 bases, with 7 bases sitting between them. CDR1 is LGHNA and CDR2 is YSLEER in the germline V gene. CDR3 in DNA: TGCGCCAGCAGCCAAGATCGGGGGACCGGGGAGCTGTTTTTT. It encodes CASSQDRGTGELFF.

V gene TRBV7-6 combines with J gene TRBJ2-2; D perhaps matches TRBD2 (5 bases). The CDR3 extends over 19 amino acids. Germline V gives CDR1 SGHVS, CDR2 FNYEAQ. Trimming left V 3 bases short and J 2 bases short, with 22 bases between. The CDR3 loop reads CASSFSRRGKNLNTGELFF. CDR3 DNA sequence: TGTGCCAGCAGCTTTTCCCGCAGAGGGAAAAACTTAAACACCGGGGAGCTGTTTTTT. The full variable domain, its missing parts supplied by reference TRBV7-6 and TRBJ2-2, is GAGVSQSPRYKVTKRGQDVALRCDPISGHVSLYWYRQALGQGPEFLTYFNYEAQQDKSGLPNDRFSAERPEGSISTLTIQRTEQRDSAMYRCASSFSRRGKNLNTGELFFGEGSRLTVL.

A remark on this clone: At one end, the junction sequence differs from germline, possibly due to a read error. The chain has TRBV29-1 and TRBJ2-3, with TRBD1 matching over 9 bases. Germline V gene lookup returns CDR1 SQVTM and CDR2 ANQGSEA. The CDR3 runs 16 residues. CDR3 region: CSVKDTGGPLTDTQYF. The CDR3, as DNA: TGCAGCGTTAAAGATACAGGGGGCCCCCTCACAGATACGCAGTATTTT.

This clone was seen just once. This chain uses TRBV4-2 with TRBJ2-7; TRBD1 might be the D (6 bases). Looked up from germline, CDR1 is LGHNA and CDR2 is YNFKEQ. The CDR3 consists of 14 residues. V was clipped by 5 bases and J by 3 bases, with 14 bases between them. The CDR3 reads CASSSQRQDYEQYF. DNA for the CDR3: TGTGCCAGCAGCTCCCAGAGACAGGACTACGAGCAGTACTTC.

V is TRBV7-9 and J is TRBJ1-1, with 9 bases lining up with TRBD1. J gave up 7 bases and V 5 bases, and 11 bases lay outside the gene matches. The V gene's germline CDR1 is SEHNR and CDR2 FQNEAQ (reference sequence). The CDR3 extends over 15 amino acids. CDR3 loop: CASSEAGTGRDEAFF. CDR3 bases: TGTGCCAGCAGCGAAGCCGGGACAGGGAGGGATGAAGCTTTCTTT.

The chain is built from TRBV19 and TRBJ2-2; D might be TRBD2 (5 bases). V gave up 6 bases and J gave up 6 bases, with 5 bases separating them. The CDR3 is made up of 11 amino acids. Germline V gene sequence: CDR1 LNHDA, CDR2 SQIVND (reference sequence). The CDR3 sequence is CASREAGELFF. The CDR3 bases are TGTGCCAGTAGGGAGGCCGGGGAGCTGTTTTTT.

The genes are TRBV12-5 and TRBJ2-3, with no clear D. CDR3 length equals 14 residues. Trimming removed 6 bases at V and 4 bases at J, with 14 bases between. Germline CDR1 reads LGHNT; CDR2 reads FRNRAP. CDR3 loop: CASGPPGSADTQYF. CDR3 sequence (DNA): TGTGCTAGTGGCCCCCCTGGATCGGCAGATACGCAGTATTTT.

The V call is TRBV4-3, the J call TRBJ2-7; the match to TRBD2 covers 14 bases. The trim removed 4 bases at V and 1 base at J, leaving 9 bases unmatched. The CDR3 is 18 amino acids. In germline, CDR1 is LGHNA, CDR2 YSLEER. The CDR3 region is CASSRGLAGGRPSYEQYF. The CDR3 DNA reads TGCGCCAGCAGCCGTGGACTAGCGGGGGGCCGACCTTCCTACGAGCAGTACTTC.

The chain carries TRBV6-1 and TRBJ2-2; D is possibly TRBD1 (6 bases). The CDR3 is 15 residues long. Germline V gives CDR1 MNHNS, CDR2 SASEGT. The V end was cut by 8 bases, the J end by 2 bases, with 15 bases between. The CDR3 region is CASGRQALNTGELFF. In DNA, the CDR3 is TGTGCCAGCGGAAGACAGGCGCTTAACACCGGGGAGCTGTTTTTT.

The chain recombines TRBV7-2 with TRBJ2-1; D perhaps matches TRBD2 (7 bases). The V gene's germline CDR1 is SGHTA and CDR2 FQGNSA. Trimming removed 5 bases at V and 9 bases at J, with 14 bases between. The CDR3 totals 13 residues. The CDR3 DNA reads as TGTGCCAGCAGCCTAGGGGGGGATGTTGAGCAGTTCTTC. It yields the protein CASSLGGDVEQFF.

The genes are TRBV5-1 and TRBJ2-1; 9 bases agree with TRBD2. CDR1 and CDR2 from the germline V gene are SGHRS and YFSETQ. There are 15 residues in the CDR3. J lost 0 bases, V lost 3 bases, and 1 base had no gene match. The CDR3 DNA reads as TGCGCCAGCAGCTCGCGGGGGGGCTCCTACAATGAGCAGTTCTTC. It encodes CASSSRGGSYNEQFF.

This clone was counted a single time. A read error may account for a junction end that differs from germline. The chain uses TRBV6-9 and TRBJ2-5; TRBD2 matches 9 bases. The length of the CDR3 is 16 residues. Germline V gene lookup returns CDR1 MNHGY and CDR2 SVAAGI. CDR3 sequence: CASSHSSGEFQETQYF. The DNA for the CDR3 is TGTGCCAGCAGTCATTCTAGCGGGGAATTCCAAGAGACCCAGTACTTC.

The rearrangement links TRBV7-2 to TRBJ1-2; tentatively, D is TRBD1 (6 bases). Deletions cut 5 bases from V and 3 bases from J, with 16 bases between. From germline, CDR1 is SGHTA and CDR2 FQGNSA. This CDR3 comprises 15 residues. The CDR3 sequence is CASSALVQGDYGYTF. Written as DNA, the CDR3 is TGTGCCAGCAGCGCCCTTGTACAGGGAGACTATGGCTACACCTTC.

The rearrangement links TRBV7-9 to TRBJ2-3; D unresolved. Looked up from germline, CDR1 is SEHNR and CDR2 is FQNEAQ (reference sequence). The ends were cut back, 5 bases at V and 5 bases at J, with 11 bases in the middle. This CDR3 has 13 residues. The CDR3 sequence: CASSPADQDTQYF. Here the CDR3 DNA reads TGTGCCAGCAGCCCCGCGGATCAAGATACGCAGTATTTT.

This sequence joins TRBV5-4 and TRBJ1-1; 8 nucleotides match TRBD1. V dropped 2 bases and J dropped 4; count of bases not matched to a gene: 1. This CDR3 is 13 amino acids long. Germline loops: CDR1 SGHNT, CDR2 YYREEE (reference sequence). The CDR3 reads CASSFGTGTEAFF. The DNA for the CDR3 is TGTGCCAGCAGCTTCGGGACAGGCACTGAAGCTTTCTTT. Full variable domain (missing parts from reference TRBV5-4 and TRBJ1-1): ETGVTQSPTHLIKTRGQQVTLRCSSQSGHNTVSWYQQALGQGPQFIFQYYREEENGRGNFPPRFSGLQFPNYSSELNVNALELDDSALYLCASSFGTGTEAFFGQGTRLTVV.

The chain joins TRBV11-2 to TRBJ1-6, with unresolved D. This CDR3 spans 15 amino acids. V lost 5 bases to trimming and J lost 0 bases, with 8 bases between them. Germline assignment: CDR1 SGHAT and CDR2 FQNNGV. CDR3 loop: CASSEESSYNSPLHF. As DNA, the CDR3 is TGTGCCAGCAGCGAGGAGAGCTCCTATAATTCACCCCTCCACTTT.